The 8 T cell receptor beta chains below come from one sample, sequenced in a study of radiotherapy plus CTLA-4 blockade in lung cancer. Only in-frame clones appear in the TCRdb table, and some are missing; sequencing was by immunoSEQ multiplex PCR. The table has tens of thousands of clones, just over 85% seen once; the top ten hold about 20%. The material was peripheral blood, obtained from a patient treated with radiotherapy plus ipilimumab. The receptors come from a human donor with non-small cell lung cancer whose response to radiotherapy plus ipilimumab could not be evaluated.

The rearrangement uses TRBV9 and TRBJ2-3; 7 positions match TRBD1. Germline V gives CDR1 SGDLS, CDR2 YYNGEE. J lost 1 base, V lost 3 bases, and 2 bases had no gene match. The CDR3 runs 14 residues. The CDR3 DNA sequence: TGTGCCAGCAGCGAGGGGGCCCGCACAGATACGCAGTATTTT. The encoded protein is CASSEGARTDTQYF.

The V call is TRBV18, the J call TRBJ2-7; tentative D call: TRBD2 (6 bases). Per germline, CDR1 KGHSH and CDR2 LQKENI. The CDR3 runs to 12 residues. Between the trimmed V and J ends, which lost 8 bases and 3 bases, there was a span of 11 bases. The CDR3 region is CASGGSRYEQYF. The DNA of the CDR3 is TGTGCCAGCGGGGGGTCTCGCTACGAGCAGTACTTC. The complete variable domain, with remaining parts taken from reference TRBV18 and TRBJ2-7, reads NAGVMQNPRHLVRRRGQEARLRCSPMKGHSHVYWYRQLPEEGLKFMVYLQKENIIDESGMPKERFSAEFPKEGPSILRIQQVVRGDSAAYFCASGGSRYEQYFGPGTRLTVT.

The chain couples TRBV5-4 to TRBJ2-6; D perhaps matches TRBD2 (5 bases). V lost 0 bases to trimming and J lost 2 bases, with 6 bases between them. Germline CDR1 and CDR2: SGHNT and YYREEE (reference sequence). The CDR3 is 15 residues long. CDR3 bases: TGTGCCAGCAGCTTGGCCGGGACTGGGGCCAACGTCCTGACTTTC. Amino acid sequence: CASSLAGTGANVLTF.

This clone was observed a single time. The gene calls are TRBV4-2 and TRBJ1-4, with 7 bases identical to TRBD1. This CDR3 has 15 residues. The V gene end was trimmed by 1 base and the J gene end by 8 bases; junction bases not matched to a gene: 7. Germline V gene data show CDR1 as LGHNA and CDR2 as YNFKEQ. This CDR3 is CASSQGWDSREKLFF. As DNA, the CDR3 is TGTGCCAGCAGCCAAGGATGGGACAGTCGAGAAAAACTGTTTTTT.

V gene TRBV21-1 combines with J gene TRBJ1-1; no DNA check was done on the table's D call, TRBD1. TRBV21-1 is noted as a pseudogene. The CDR3 extends over 17 amino acids. Here the CDR3 reads CASSKGDLQGAWAEAFF. The CDR3, as DNA: TGTGCCAGCAGCAAAGGGGATCTTCAGGGGGCGTGGGCTGAAGCTTTCTTT.

The chain is built from TRBV28 and TRBJ1-1; TRBD1 might be the D (5 bases). CDR3 length: 14 amino acids. Germline values: CDR1 MDHEN, CDR2 SYDVKM. Trimming removed 10 bases from V and 4 bases from J, with 19 bases in between. The CDR3 here is CATAGGRRSTEAFF. DNA of the CDR3: TGTGCCACCGCTGGGGGGAGGCGGAGCACTGAAGCTTTCTTT.

The chain uses TRBV27 and TRBJ1-5; D possibly corresponds to TRBD1 (5 bases). Germline values: CDR1 MNHEY, CDR2 SMNVEV (reference sequence). The CDR3 loop spans 13 amino acids. Trimming removed 6 bases from V and 7 bases from J, with 13 bases in between. CDR3: CASRGGRGQPQHF. DNA for the CDR3: TGTGCCAGCAGGGGGGGACGCGGGCAGCCCCAGCATTTT.

This clone showed up just a few times. V and J are TRBV6-1 and TRBJ1-1; 8 bases match TRBD1. Germline V CDR1 and CDR2: MNHNS, SASEGT. The CDR3 runs 12 residues. Trimming at V came to 8 bases and at J to 8 bases, leaving 7 bases not matched to a gene. The CDR3 loop reads CASDRGSGEAFF. In DNA, the CDR3 is TGTGCCAGCGACAGGGGCTCGGGGGAAGCTTTCTTT.